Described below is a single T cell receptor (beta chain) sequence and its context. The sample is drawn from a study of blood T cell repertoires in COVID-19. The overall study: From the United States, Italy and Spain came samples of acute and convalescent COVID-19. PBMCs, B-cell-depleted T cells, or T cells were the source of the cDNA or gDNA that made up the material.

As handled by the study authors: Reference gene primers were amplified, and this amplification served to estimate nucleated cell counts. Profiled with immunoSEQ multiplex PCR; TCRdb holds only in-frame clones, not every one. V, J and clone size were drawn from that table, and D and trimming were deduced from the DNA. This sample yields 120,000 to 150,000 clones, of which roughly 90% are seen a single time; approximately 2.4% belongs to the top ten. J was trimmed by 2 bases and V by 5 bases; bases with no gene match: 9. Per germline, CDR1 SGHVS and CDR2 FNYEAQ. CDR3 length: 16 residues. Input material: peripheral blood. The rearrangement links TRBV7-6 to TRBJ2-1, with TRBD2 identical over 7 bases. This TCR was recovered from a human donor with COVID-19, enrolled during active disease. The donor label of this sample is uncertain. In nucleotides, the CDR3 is TGTGCCAGCAGCCCCCGGGACGGGGGGACCTACAATGAGCAGTTCTTC. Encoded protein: CASSPRDGGTYNEQFF.